This T cell receptor (beta chain) appears in the sequencing data of a study of blood T cell repertoires in COVID-19 (dated by TCRdb to about 2020). At the level of the whole study: Collaborator samples came from the United States, Italy and Spain and covered acute and convalescent phases of COVID-19. The material from the prospective study consisted of cDNA or gDNA derived from T cells, B-cell-depleted T cells, or PBMCs. Deeply sampled blood TCRbeta repertoires from subjects exposed to, actively infected with, or recovered from COVID-19 were included in the dataset. The repertoires were released in a freely available public database meant as a resource for research on the immune response to SARS-CoV-2. Samples were obtained from the ongoing ImmuneRACE study (first 160 participants) and from some 1,200 subjects provided by 6 global collaborators. Sample metadata almost always included a de-identified subject ID, COVID-19 status, age in years and sex. HLA class I and class II types, where available, came from metadata supplied by the sample provider rather than from assay-based typing.

TCRbeta CDR3 regions were amplified from genomic DNA by means of the immunoSEQ Assay, a bias-controlled multiplex PCR. As for the original processing: The number of nucleated cells in each sample was estimated by amplification of reference gene primers within the assay. To quantify the absolute abundance of each unique TCRbeta CDR3 rearrangement, sequence reads were collapsed and filtered. Productive Simpson clonality was computed per sample as the square root of Simpson's diversity index over productive rearrangements. The immuneACCESS repertoire file appears here via TCRdb, limited to in-frame rearrangements. These files lack a portion of the clones; in checked studies, under half of the deficit traces to unresolved V genes, and the cause of the others is not known. V and J calls and clone size are copied from that table; D and trimming were computed from the DNA. The sample yields 150,000 or so clones; 86% were counted once. Jointly, the top ten make up about 7% of the sample.

Remarks on this clone: Its antigen is not yet known. The record has no base qualities; no much larger clone is one base away.

At the junction V is shortened by 4 bases and J by 7 bases; bases outside the gene matches: 6. Reading from cysteine to phenylalanine, the CDR3 counts 13 amino acids. CDR3 DNA is the only sequence kept; it has 39 bases, read in frame from the first base. Whole blood was collected in K2EDTA tubes by collaborating institutions according to the institutions' own protocols. For TCRbeta analysis, collaborator samples were shipped as frozen whole blood, as isolated PBMCs, or as DNA extracted from either sample type. Study-level results and caveats: The quantity of clinical and demographic metadata differed by source and by participant and was supplied without curation.

The TCR sequence derives from a man over 45 with active or convalescent COVID-19. Sequenced material: peripheral blood. The chain is encoded by TRBV12-3 or TRBV12-4 joined to TRBJ1-2, with 7 central nucleotides matching TRBD1. The CDR3 is CASSSTGPFGYTF. The DNA is TGTGCCAGCAGTTCGACAGGGCCTTTTGGCTACACCTTC.